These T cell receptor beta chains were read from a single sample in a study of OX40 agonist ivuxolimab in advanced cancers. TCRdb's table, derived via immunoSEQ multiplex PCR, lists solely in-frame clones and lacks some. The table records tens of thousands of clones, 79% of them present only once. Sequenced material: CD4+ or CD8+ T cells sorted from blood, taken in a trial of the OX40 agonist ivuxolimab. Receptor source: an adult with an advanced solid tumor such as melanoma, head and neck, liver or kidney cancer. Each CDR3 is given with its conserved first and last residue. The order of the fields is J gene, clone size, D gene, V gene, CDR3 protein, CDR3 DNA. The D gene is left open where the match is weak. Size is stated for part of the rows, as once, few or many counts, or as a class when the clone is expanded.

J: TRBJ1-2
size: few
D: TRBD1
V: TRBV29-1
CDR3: CSVESQGAYYGYTF
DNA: TGCAGCGTTGAAAGCCAGGGGGCGTACTATGGCTACACCTTC

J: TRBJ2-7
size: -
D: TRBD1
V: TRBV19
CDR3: CASSMKGQGASYEQYF
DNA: TGTGCCAGTAGTATGAAGGGACAGGGGGCATCTTACGAGCAGTACTTC

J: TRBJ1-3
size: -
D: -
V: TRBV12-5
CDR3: CASGLDVDTIYF
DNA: TGTGCTAGTGGTTTGGACGTGGACACCATATATTTT

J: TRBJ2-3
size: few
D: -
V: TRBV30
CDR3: CASVASTDTQYF
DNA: TGTGCCTCGGTGGCTTCCACAGATACGCAGTATTTT

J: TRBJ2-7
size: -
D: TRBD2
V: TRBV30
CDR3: CAWSGLAGALGEQYF
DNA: TGTGCCTGGAGTGGACTAGCGGGTGCCCTGGGCGAGCAGTACTTC

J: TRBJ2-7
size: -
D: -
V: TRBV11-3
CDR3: CASSLDNNYEQYF
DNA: TGTGCCAGCAGCTTAGATAACAACTACGAGCAGTACTTC

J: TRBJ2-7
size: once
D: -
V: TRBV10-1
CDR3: CASSEVGGAYEQYF
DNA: TGCGCCAGCAGTGAGGTTGGAGGGGCCTACGAGCAGTACTTC

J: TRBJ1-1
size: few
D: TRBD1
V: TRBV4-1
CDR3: CASSQDTGDSTAFF
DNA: TGCGCCAGCAGCCAAGATACGGGGGACAGTACGGCTTTCTTT

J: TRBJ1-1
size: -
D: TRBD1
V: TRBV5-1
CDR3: CASSLAGDRGRTRAFF
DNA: TGCGCCAGCAGCTTGGCCGGGGACAGGGGGCGCACCCGGGCTTTCTTT

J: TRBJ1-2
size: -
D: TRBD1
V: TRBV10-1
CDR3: CASSGQGSYGYTF
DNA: TGCGCCAGCAGCGGACAGGGGAGCTATGGCTACACCTTC

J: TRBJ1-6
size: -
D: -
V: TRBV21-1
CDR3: CASSNRDSPLHF
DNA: TGTGCCAGCAGCAACAGGGATTCACCCCTCCACTTT